Below, 8 T cell receptor beta chains from the same sample are listed, as sequenced in a study of blood T cell repertoires in COVID-19. Assay: immunoSEQ multiplex PCR; the TCRdb copy retains only in-frame clones and omits some. The sample holds approximately 90,000 clones, about 83% seen once. Sequenced: peripheral blood. The receptors shown here come from a man aged 65 to 79 with COVID-19, enrolled during active disease.

The chain is built from TRBV5-5 and TRBJ2-7, with 10 positions matching TRBD1. This CDR3 comprises 15 residues. V lost 4 bases and J lost 1; bases outside the gene matches: 5. Germline CDR1 SGHKS, CDR2 YYEKEE (reference sequence). The CDR3 nucleotides read TGTGCCAGCAGCCGGGGGGGACAGGGGTCCTACGAGCAGTACTTC. Amino acid sequence: CASSRGGQGSYEQYF.

This chain connects TRBV7-8 to TRBJ2-7; D is possibly TRBD2 (5 bases). The CDR3 length is 16 residues. Germline V gene lookup returns CDR1 SGHVS and CDR2 FQNEAQ. Trimming removed 3 bases at V and 0 bases at J, with 15 bases between. The CDR3 nucleotides read TGTGCCAGCAGCTTCGGAGGTCCAAGCCCCTCCTACGAGCAGTACTTC. It encodes CASSFGGPSPSYEQYF.

The CDR3: CAWSLPWPDTGGIQPQHF. The DNA for the CDR3 is TGTGCCTGGAGTTTGCCTTGGCCTGATACAGGGGGAATACAGCCCCAGCATTTT. The chain links TRBV30 to TRBJ1-5, with 8 bases matching TRBD1. Trimming at V came to 2 bases and at J to 7 bases, leaving 19 bases not matched to a gene. Germline values: CDR1 GTSNPN, CDR2 SVGIG (reference sequence). The CDR3 consists of 18 residues. Filled out from reference TRBV30 and TRBJ1-5, the complete variable domain reads SQTIHQWPATLVQPVGSPLSLECTVEGTSNPNLYWYRQAAGRGLQLLFYSVGIGQISSEVPQNLSASRPQDRQFILSSKKLLLSDSGFYLCAWSLPWPDTGGIQPQHFGDGTRLSIL.

This sequence joins TRBV7-9 and TRBJ1-1; D is uncertain. The CDR3 runs 13 residues. In germline, CDR1 is SEHNR, CDR2 FQNEAQ (reference sequence). The V gene lost 4 bases and the J gene lost 1 base, with 7 bases spanning the gap. The CDR3 reads CASSSGKNTEAFF. As DNA, the CDR3 is TGTGCCAGCAGCTCCGGGAAGAACACTGAAGCTTTCTTT.

This clone was found once. The J gene is TRBJ2-2, the V gene TRBV6-2 or TRBV6-3; D not resolved. This CDR3 spans 15 amino acids. V lost 4 bases and J 4 bases, leaving 13 bases between the germline ends. CDR1 MNHEY and CDR2 SVGEGT come from the germline V gene. CDR3: CASSFMAVRTGELFF. The CDR3 bases are TGTGCCAGCAGTTTCATGGCTGTTCGCACCGGGGAGCTGTTTTTT.

V and J are TRBV10-3 and TRBJ2-1, with 10 bases that match TRBD1. Germline-derived CDR1 and CDR2 are ENHRY and SYGVKD. Unmatched junction bases numbered 1, after V lost 4 bases and J lost 7 bases. The CDR3 covers 13 residues. Here the CDR3 DNA reads TGTGCCATCAGTGGACAGGGGGCGAATGAGCAGTTCTTC. Its protein product is CAISGQGANEQFF.

This rearrangement joins TRBV5-5 to TRBJ2-1; 13 bases line up with TRBD2. V was pared by 0 bases and J by 7 bases, with 7 bases of the junction left unmatched. Germline assignment: CDR1 SGHKS and CDR2 YYEKEE (reference sequence). The CDR3 loop spans 17 amino acids. CDR3 in amino acids: CASSLETSGGIWNEQFF. The CDR3 DNA reads as TGTGCCAGCAGCTTGGAGACTAGCGGGGGGATCTGGAATGAGCAGTTCTTC.

The chain couples TRBV7-6 to TRBJ2-1; D gene ambiguous. V was pared by 3 bases and J by 7 bases, with 4 bases between. This CDR3 comprises 11 residues. Germline V lookup: CDR1 SGHVS, CDR2 FNYEAQ. CDR3 sequence: CASSFLNEQFF. CDR3 coding DNA: TGTGCCAGCAGCTTTTTAAATGAGCAGTTCTTC.